The rows below give T cell receptor beta chains drawn from one sample of a study of shared clonotypes between healthy human individuals. Measured with immunoSEQ multiplex PCR; TCRdb has only the in-frame clones, and not every one. The sample lists roughly 1,600,000 clones, 97% to 99% occurring once. Material for sequencing was naive CD4+ T cells sorted from blood. The source of these receptors is a man between 25 and 39 years old in good health. CDR3s leave out the opening cysteine and the closing phenylalanine or tryptophan.

TRBV29-1,SVDRLAGGSEQF
TRBV18,ASSLNLAGGTDTQY
TRBV14,ASQGTKETQY
TRBV7-2,ASSPRTVNTEAF
TRBV7-9,ASSIPGLAGTEQF
TRBV18,ASLVTRANTGELF
TRBV15,ATSRAREPRYNEQF
TRBV9,ASSVGGSSSYEQY
TRBV6-6,ASRAGPRYNEQF
TRBV7-9,ASSSLAGSNTGELF
TRBV28,ASSPVLVLGEQF
TRBV2,ASSEGGRRSNQPQH
TRBV7-2,ASSLFGSSSGDTQY
TRBV5-1,ASSSGTVAGELF
TRBV7-8,ASSLGVNSNQPQH
TRBV6-5,ASSYSGDEAF
TRBV6-1,ASSEMPTDYGYT
TRBV9,ASSVGPTQWGLGYT
TRBV5-1,ASSPRGVSETQY
TRBV7-3,ASSLGPDYTGELF
TRBV2,ASSVGRGPYEQY
TRBV28,ASADYGGVAEAF
TRBV25-1,ASSGAPRRNEQF
TRBV6-5,ASSYSPGTSGYEQY
TRBV7-3,ASSSGRYNEQF
TRBV5-1,ASSGTGGDSYEQY
TRBV5-4,ASRTRTGPDTQY
TRBV7-6,ASSLVGGVSNQPQH
TRBV20-1,SARVLVEAF
TRBV5-4,ASSLRQGSDTQY
TRBV5-1,ASGNPGQGTFNYGYT
TRBV10-1,ASSPWRGTGELF
TRBV5-4,ASSYRRQETQY
TRBV7-2,ASSPDTNTGELF
TRBV11-3,ASSVGGSGSYEQY
TRBV19,ASSLRGRTDTQY
TRBV7-2,ASSLVWREGRSEQF
TRBV19,ASSFPGTDGYT
TRBV15,ATSREVNEQF
TRBV18,ASSPTLQLAGGPGETQY
TRBV28,ASRPPTGSDAF
TRBV5-1,ASSPTLGQTLYEQY
TRBV19,ASSGQGYEQY
TRBV7-3,ASSLRRGGSTDTQY
TRBV5-4,ASSPYLASDRVHNEQF
TRBV4-1,ASSHRASVGETQY
TRBV7-9,ASSLAFDNEQF
TRBV7-8,ASSSQGQVLYEQY
TRBV28,ASSGSSQF
TRBV11-2,ASSLGGPSYEQY
TRBV6-6,ASSYAGFSSTDTQY